The 9 T cell receptor beta chains presented below share a single source sample, sequenced in a study of metastatic and nonmetastatic thyroid tumors. Patients underwent thyroid surgery, and none had received any treatment before it. Using MiXCR, TCRdb reanalyzed the PCR reads. The table lists about 42,000 clones, roughly an eighth of them singletons, with around 9.7% in the top ten. The sample taken for sequencing was blood. These receptors were obtained from a male donor with papillary thyroid cancer or a benign thyroid nodule (not recorded which). Some clones in this sample may be carry-over from other donors' samples.

Remarks on this clone: The junction does not match germline at one end; this may be a read error. The gene calls are TRBV28 and TRBJ2-1; D not resolved. CDR1 MDHEN and CDR2 SYDVKM come from the germline V gene. This CDR3 contains 16 residues. In nucleotides, the CDR3 is TGTGCCAACAGTCCTACAGCAGGATTACACTACAATGAGCAGTTCTTC. Amino acids: CANSPTAGLHYNEQFF.

This clone has a count of ten or more. The chain couples TRBV5-1 to TRBJ2-7; TRBD1 might be the D (5 bases). V lost 3 bases to trimming and J lost 0 bases, with 10 bases between them. This CDR3 is 14 amino acids long. CDR1 is SGHRS and CDR2 is YFSETQ in the germline V gene. CDR3 nucleotides: TGCGCCAGCAGCTCATCGACAGACTCCTACGAGCAGTACTTC. It translates to CASSSSTDSYEQYF.

Turning to this clone: The junction and the germline gene differ at one end; a read error may be behind it. The chain links TRBV6-2 or TRBV6-3 to TRBJ1-5; possibly TRBD1 for D (5 bases). Germline V gives CDR1 MNHEY, CDR2 SVGEGT. The CDR3 is made up of 19 amino acids. Written as DNA, the CDR3 is TGTGCAAGCAGTCCCATCCTCCAGGGAATTCGCTATAGCAATCAGCCCCAGCATTTT. Translation: CASSPILQGIRYSNQPQHF.

This clone turned up a few times. This chain joins TRBV5-4 and TRBJ1-4; no clear D. The V end lost 6 bases, the J end lost 0 bases, and 15 bases lay between the germline ends. CDR3 length: 16 amino acids. Germline V gives CDR1 SGHNT, CDR2 YYREEE (reference sequence). The CDR3 bases are TGTGCCAGCAACAGTTACGACGTTGCAACTAATGAAAAACTGTTTTTT. It codes for CASNSYDVATNEKLFF. Full variable domain (outside the CDR3, taken from reference TRBV5-4 and TRBJ1-4): ETGVTQSPTHLIKTRGQQVTLRCSSQSGHNTVSWYQQALGQGPQFIFQYYREEENGRGNFPPRFSGLQFPNYSSELNVNALELDDSALYLCASNSYDVATNEKLFFGSGTQLSVL.

The table lists this clone with many counts. The chain employs TRBV30 and TRBJ2-3; D unresolved. The CDR3 totals 11 residues. Germline assignment: CDR1 GTSNPN and CDR2 SVGIG (reference sequence). V was cut by 5 bases and J by 6 bases, with 9 bases left in between. The CDR3 reads CAWGAYDTQYF. CDR3 nucleotide sequence: TGTGCCTGGGGCGCCTACGATACGCAGTATTTT.

CDR3 protein: CASRRGEKLFF. The CDR3 bases are TGTGCCAGCAGAAGGGGTGAAAAACTGTTTTTT. This sequence joins TRBV3-1 and TRBJ1-4, with D maybe TRBD1 (5 bases). Germline lookup yields CDR1 LGHDT and CDR2 YNNKEL (reference sequence). V was clipped by 6 bases and J by 7 bases, with 6 bases between them. The CDR3 has 11 residues.

This clone was observed many times. This chain links TRBV28 with TRBJ2-5; D unclear. CDR1 and CDR2 from the germline V gene are MDHEN and SYDVKM. V lost 2 bases to trimming and J lost 5 bases, with 6 bases between them. The CDR3 totals 12 residues. CDR3 protein: CASSLVWETQYF. CDR3 bases: TGTGCCAGCAGTTTAGTCTGGGAGACCCAGTACTTC.

This clone was detected a few times. The junction and the germline gene differ at one end; a read error may be behind it. The CDR3 sequence is CASSSSSAIHF. CDR3 in DNA: TGTGCCAGCAGCTCCTCTTCGGCTATTCACTTC. The genes are TRBV7-2 and TRBJ2-7; D call uncertain. CDR3 length: 11 amino acids. In germline, CDR1 is SGHTA, CDR2 FQGNSA.

Details on this clone: Being one base from a much bigger clone, this may be a read error. This chain uses TRBV11-2 with TRBJ2-1, with D perhaps TRBD2 (6 bases). This CDR3 has 12 amino acids. Germline-derived CDR1 and CDR2 are SGHAT and FQNNGV. CDR3 bases: TGTGCCAGCAGCTTGCGGCGGGAACCGCAGTCCTTC. It is translated as CASSLRREPQSF.